This TCR beta chain is from a study of OX40 agonist ivuxolimab in advanced cancers. Whole-study context: Ivuxolimab, which patients received intravenously every 2 weeks, was dosed at 0.01 to 10 mg/kg.

General study results and limits: Which antigen the expanded peripheral T cells recognized is unknown.

Trimming took 5 bases from V and 6 from J; bases not matched to a gene: 5. The CDR3 sequence is 15 residues long. Germline CDR1 reads SGHTA; CDR2 reads FQGNSA. TCRdb keeps only in-frame clones here, not all; method: immunoSEQ multiplex PCR. The table shows about 45,000 clones, with around 87% occurring only once. Regarding this clone: Its cognate antigen is unknown.

The TCR sequence derives from an adult with an advanced solid tumor such as melanoma, head and neck, liver or kidney cancer. This sample comprised CD4+ or CD8+ T cells sorted from blood, obtained in a trial of the OX40 agonist ivuxolimab. This chain connects TRBV7-2 to TRBJ2-2; 11 positions match TRBD1. The CDR3 here is CASSPDRGHAGELFF. The CDR3, as DNA: TGTGCCAGCAGCCCGGACAGGGGGCATGCCGGGGAGCTGTTTTTT.